One and the same sample provided the 5 T cell receptor beta chains below, sequenced in a study of CD8 T cells in Susac syndrome. RNA was extracted with the RNeasy kit, and a quantity of about 0.45 to 1 ug was reverse transcribed using random hexamers. TCRdb passed the immunoSEQ multiplex PCR reads through MiXCR, listing each CDR3 protein once. The sample holds 150,000 or so distinct CDR3 sequences, about 93% seen once. Specimen: CD4+ T cells from PBMCs. The receptor source for this set is a human donor in good health.

The genes are TRBV3-1 and TRBJ1-2; D gene uncertain. Germline V gene data show CDR1 as LGHDT and CDR2 as YNNKEL (reference sequence). The CDR3 has 14 residues. Trimming removed 4 bases from V and 8 bases from J, with 17 bases in between. This chain's CDR3 is CASSLLGYEEGYTF. In DNA form, the CDR3 reads TGTGCCAGCAGCCTTTTAGGGTACGAAGAAGGCTACACCTTC.

The chain is built from TRBV20-1 and TRBJ2-2; no clear D gene. Germline CDR1 reads DFQATT; CDR2 reads SNEGSKA (reference sequence). The germline V and J ends were trimmed by 3 bases and 1 base, with 9 bases remaining between them. The CDR3 is 14 residues long. CDR3 bases: TGCAGTGCTAGTAGGCAGATGAACACCGGGGAGCTGTTTTTT. Its protein is CSASRQMNTGELFF.

V usage is TRBV29-1 and J usage is TRBJ1-2; D ambiguous. This CDR3 is built from 15 residues. Trimming pared 0 bases from V and 2 bases from J, leaving 13 bases between. Germline CDR1 is SQVTM and CDR2 is ANQGSEA. Here the CDR3 reads CSVEDRYGGNYGYTF. The CDR3, as DNA: TGCAGCGTTGAAGATCGATACGGAGGGAACTATGGCTACACCTTC.

The V gene is TRBV29-1, the J gene TRBJ2-7; 7 bases agree with TRBD1. This CDR3 is built from 13 residues. J was trimmed by 7 bases and V by 3 bases; bases with no gene match: 9. Looked up from germline, CDR1 is SQVTM and CDR2 is ANQGSEA. Here the CDR3 reads CSVESQGVGEQYF. The CDR3 nucleotides read TGCAGCGTTGAGTCCCAGGGGGTGGGTGAGCAGTACTTC.

V is TRBV7-2 and J is TRBJ2-7; 10 nucleotides align to TRBD2. The CDR3 has 16 residues. The ends lost 5 bases at V and 5 bases at J; junction bases unmatched: 12. Germline CDR1 is SGHTA and CDR2 is FQGNSA. For the CDR3, the DNA is TGTGCCAGCAGCCAGCGAAAGCGGGGGGGCGGCGACGAGCAGTACTTC. It codes for CASSQRKRGGGDEQYF.